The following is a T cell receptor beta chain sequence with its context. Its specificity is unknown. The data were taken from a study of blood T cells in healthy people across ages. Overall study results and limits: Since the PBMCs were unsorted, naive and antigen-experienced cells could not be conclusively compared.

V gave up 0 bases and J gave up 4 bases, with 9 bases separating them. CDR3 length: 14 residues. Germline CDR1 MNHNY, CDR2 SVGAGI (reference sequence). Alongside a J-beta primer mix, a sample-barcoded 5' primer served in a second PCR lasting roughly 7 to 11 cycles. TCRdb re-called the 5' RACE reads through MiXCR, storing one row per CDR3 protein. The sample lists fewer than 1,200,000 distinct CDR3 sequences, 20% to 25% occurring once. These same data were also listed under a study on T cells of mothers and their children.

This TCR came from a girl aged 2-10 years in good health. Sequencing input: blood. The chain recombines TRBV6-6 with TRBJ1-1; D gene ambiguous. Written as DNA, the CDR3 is TGTGCCAGCAGTTACTCGATCTTGAGCACTGAAGCTTTCTTT. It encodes CASSYSILSTEAFF.